The rows below give T cell receptor beta chains drawn from one sample of a study of blood T cells in healthy people across ages. Each CDR3 protein gets one entry after TCRdb re-called the 5' RACE reads with MiXCR. The sample has some 640,000 distinct CDR3 sequences; 45% to 50% are singletons. The sample taken for sequencing was blood. These receptor sequences come from a woman aged 60-70 years in good health. Each CDR3 is given with its conserved first and last residue. The order of the fields is J gene, V gene, clone size, D gene, CDR3 DNA, CDR3 protein. The D gene is left open where the match is weak. For some rows the clone size is stated as once, few or many, or as a class when expanded; others skip it.

TRBJ2-5	TRBV10-3	NA	NA	TGTGCCATCAGTGTACAGGGACAAGAGACCCAGTACTTC	CAISVQGQETQYF
TRBJ2-7	TRBV5-1	many	TRBD1	TGCGCCAGCAGCTCTACCGGGACAGGGGGCTACGAGCAGTACTTC	CASSSTGTGGYEQYF
TRBJ1-1	TRBV29-1	NA	NA	TGCAGCGTTGAATCTCAGAACACTGAAGCTTTCTTT	CSVESQNTEAFF
TRBJ2-7	TRBV24-1	once	NA	TGTGCCACCAGTCTCGATACCGGAGGCAGACTTTACGAGCAGTACTTC	CATSLDTGGRLYEQYF
TRBJ2-4	TRBV5-6	few	NA	TGTGCCAGCAGCCAGACCACAGAGCCCAAAAACATTCAGTACTTC	CASSQTTEPKNIQYF
TRBJ2-1	TRBV6-5	NA	NA	TGTGCCAGCAGTACTTACGAGCAGTTCTTC	CASSTYEQFF
TRBJ1-4	TRBV7-9	NA	NA	TGTGCCAGCAGCCCTCGGTCTGATGGCAGGGCGAGTGAAAAACTGTTTTTT	CASSPRSDGRASEKLFF
TRBJ2-7	TRBV6-5	NA	NA	TGTGCCAGCAGTTACTCGACGTTCGATTCCTACGAGCAGTACTTC	CASSYSTFDSYEQYF
TRBJ2-1	TRBV20-1	NA	NA	TGCAGTGCTAGGCGGGCCCTGGACGGAAGATTTCAAGACAATGAGCAGTTCTTC	CSARRALDGRFQDNEQFF
TRBJ2-7	TRBV6-1	few	NA	TGTGCCAGCAGTGATCGGGACAACTCCTACGAGCAGTACTTC	CASSDRDNSYEQYF
TRBJ2-1	TRBV14	once	NA	TGTGCCAGCAGCCGCGTAGCGGTGCGCTCCTACAATGAGCAGTTCTTC	CASSRVAVRSYNEQFF
TRBJ2-5	TRBV4-3	NA	NA	TGCGCCAGCAGCCAAGGGGTTGGAGAGACCCAGTACTTC	CASSQGVGETQYF
TRBJ2-3	TRBV9	few	NA	TGTGCCAGCAGCGTGAGTCCGGCCACAGATACGCAGTATTTT	CASSVSPATDTQYF
TRBJ2-1	TRBV7-9	NA	TRBD2	TGTGCCAGCAGCTCGGACGGGAGGGCCTTAGTAAATGAGCAGTTCTTC	CASSSDGRALVNEQFF
TRBJ2-3	TRBV24-1	few	TRBD1	TGTGCCACCAGTGATTTGGGAACCGGGACAGGGGACACAGATACGCAGTATTTT	CATSDLGTGTGDTDTQYF
TRBJ1-1	TRBV27	NA	NA	TGTGCCAGCGGTTCCTTGAACACTGAAGCTTTCTTT	CASGSLNTEAFF
TRBJ2-5	TRBV20-1	NA	TRBD1	TGCAGTGCTAGCGGACAGGGGACCCAAGAGACCCAGTACTTC	CSASGQGTQETQYF
TRBJ2-7	TRBV7-2	NA	TRBD1	TGTGCCAGCAGCTTAATGAGACAGGGCTACGAGCAGTACTTC	CASSLMRQGYEQYF
TRBJ2-1	TRBV27	few	TRBD2	TGTGCCAGCAGTATAATAGCGGGACGCTCCTACAATGAGCAGTTCTTC	CASSIIAGRSYNEQFF
TRBJ1-4	TRBV7-2	NA	TRBD1	TGTGCCAGCAGCCCCAGACAGGGACCAACTAATGAAAAACTGTTTTTT	CASSPRQGPTNEKLFF
TRBJ2-3	TRBV27	few	TRBD2	TGTGCCAGCAGTCATAGTACGGCGGGAGGGCCCTATACGCAGTATTTT	CASSHSTAGGPYTQYF
TRBJ2-1	TRBV4-2	few	NA	TGTGCCAGCAGCCAAGACAAGCTAGCGCCACTCAATGAGCAGTTCTTC	CASSQDKLAPLNEQFF
TRBJ2-2	TRBV20-1	NA	TRBD2	TGCAGTGCTCCAGTTAGCGGGAGGGTAGGCACCGGGGAGCTGTTTTTT	CSAPVSGRVGTGELFF
TRBJ2-1	TRBV9	few	NA	TGTGCCAGCAGCGTAGGACCGAGGGATGGCAATGAGCAGTTCTTC	CASSVGPRDGNEQFF
TRBJ1-2	TRBV4-3	NA	TRBD1	TGCGCCAGCAGCCAAGATCAACAGGGGAACTATGGCTACACCTTC	CASSQDQQGNYGYTF
TRBJ1-6	TRBV12-3/TRBV12-4	few	TRBD1	TGTGCCAGCACCCCGGGACAGGGACGCCTCCACTTT	CASTPGQGRLHF
TRBJ1-4	TRBV28	NA	NA	TGTGCCAGCAGTCTGACCTCGGCCCTGTTTTTT	CASSLTSALFF
TRBJ1-1	TRBV3-1	NA	NA	TGTGCCAGCAGCCCGAAGTTGGACCGTGAAGCTTTCTTT	CASSPKLDREAFF
TRBJ1-2	TRBV7-3	NA	NA	TGTGCCAGCAGCGTAAGCGGCGGGGTTGGCTACACCTTC	CASSVSGGVGYTF
TRBJ1-4	TRBV4-3	few	NA	TGCGCCAGCAGCCTCGTCAGAGATCTTAGTGAAAAACTGTTTTTT	CASSLVRDLSEKLFF
TRBJ1-3	TRBV5-8	few	NA	TGTGCCAGCAGCCACCGCGGAGGCTCTGGAAACACCATATATTTT	CASSHRGGSGNTIYF
TRBJ1-1	TRBV5-1	NA	NA	TGCGCCAGCAGCTACGGGACAACCGGAGGGAACACTGAAGCTTTCTTT	CASSYGTTGGNTEAFF
TRBJ1-5	TRBV6-2/TRBV6-3	NA	NA	TGTGCCAGCAGTTACCTCGACACTGTGAATCAGCCCCAGCATTTT	CASSYLDTVNQPQHF
TRBJ2-5	TRBV28	NA	NA	TGTGCCAGCAGCCGACGGCTCCAAGAGACCCAGTACTTC	CASSRRLQETQYF
TRBJ2-7	TRBV15	NA	TRBD1	TGTGCCACCAGCGGTAGACAGGGTGAGGACGAGCAGTACTTC	CATSGRQGEDEQYF
TRBJ1-5	TRBV20-1	NA	TRBD1	TGCAGTGCTAGATCTGACAGGGTGAGGCATCAGCCCCAGCATTTT	CSARSDRVRHQPQHF
TRBJ1-1	TRBV28	NA	NA	TGTGCCAGCAGTTTACTCGACGATCATCCGAACACTGAAGCTTTCTTT	CASSLLDDHPNTEAFF